Listed below are T cell receptor beta chains from one sample, sequenced in a study of T cell repertoires in ileal Crohn's disease. Libraries were prepared by immunoSEQ multiplex PCR; TCRdb keeps only in-frame clonotypes and omits some of them. The table shows about 59,000 clones, with about 88% occurring only once. Source material: ileal tissue. Receptors were obtained from an adult with Crohn's disease. Each CDR3 is given with its conserved first and last residue. The D gene is left open where the match is weak. Part of the rows lack a size; the others show once, few, many or a class for expanded clones.

clone_size	v_call	d_call	j_call	cdr3_nt	cdr3_aa
NA	TRBV7-2	TRBD2	TRBJ2-4	TGTGCCAGCAGCTACCGCCGTTTCGGGGGGTCGGTCGAAAACATTCAGTACTTC	CASSYRRFGGSVENIQYF
NA	TRBV7-9	NA	TRBJ2-3	TGTGCCAGCAGCCCGCCAGCAGATACGCAGTATTTT	CASSPPADTQYF
NA	TRBV5-1	NA	TRBJ2-1	TGCGCCAGCAGCTTGGGAGAGGGAAATGAGCAGTTCTTC	CASSLGEGNEQFF
NA	TRBV5-6	TRBD1	TRBJ1-5	TGTGCCAGCAGCCTCGGACAGGGGCAGGATCAGCCCCAGCATTTT	CASSLGQGQDQPQHF
NA	TRBV7-8	NA	TRBJ1-1	TGTGCCAGCAGCTCGGGGTCTCTTAGCACTGAAGCTTTCTTT	CASSSGSLSTEAFF
NA	TRBV10-1	NA	TRBJ1-2	TGCGCCAGCAGTGACGGCGGATTTAACTATGGCTACACCTTC	CASSDGGFNYGYTF
NA	TRBV19	NA	TRBJ1-4	TGTGCCAGTAGTTCGACAGGTGGGGATGAAAAACTGTTTTTT	CASSSTGGDEKLFF
NA	TRBV29-1	TRBD1	TRBJ2-7	TGCAGCGTTGAACGACGGGACAGGGGATCCTACGAGCAGTACTTC	CSVERRDRGSYEQYF
NA	TRBV11-2	TRBD2	TRBJ2-1	TGTGCCAGCAGCTTAGGTTGGGCGGGAGGGCCGGGTAATGAGCAGTTCTTC	CASSLGWAGGPGNEQFF
once	TRBV7-8	TRBD1	TRBJ1-2	TGTGCCAGCAGCTCACTTCAGGGGGACTATGGCTACACCTTC	CASSSLQGDYGYTF
NA	TRBV30	NA	TRBJ1-4	TGTGCCTGGACACACGAGGCTAATGAAAAACTGTTTTTT	CAWTHEANEKLFF
NA	TRBV9	NA	TRBJ2-4	TGTGCCAGCAGCGAAACAGGGAGACCAAAAAACATTCAGTACTTC	CASSETGRPKNIQYF
NA	TRBV7-8	NA	TRBJ1-5	TGTGCCAGCAGCCCCGCACGGGAGCCCCAGCATTTT	CASSPAREPQHF
NA	TRBV27	TRBD1	TRBJ1-2	TGTGCCAGCAGTATTTCGGGACAGGCCCCGGAGGGCTACACCTTC	CASSISGQAPEGYTF
NA	TRBV7-2	TRBD1	TRBJ1-5	TGTGCCAGCAGCTCGGGACAGAATAGCAATCAGCCCCAGCATTTT	CASSSGQNSNQPQHF
few	TRBV6-1	NA	TRBJ1-5	TGTGCCAGCAGTGAAGCGGGAGGGACCAATCAGCCCCAGCATTTT	CASSEAGGTNQPQHF
NA	TRBV9	TRBD1	TRBJ1-1	TGTGCCAGCAGCGTTTGGGGACAGGGATTAGGCAGTGGTTTCTTT	CASSVWGQGLGSGFF
NA	TRBV6-1	TRBD2	TRBJ2-1	TGTGCCAGCGCGGCGGGGGGGCGAATTCATGAGCAGTTCTTC	CASAAGGRIHEQFF
NA	TRBV9	TRBD1	TRBJ1-4	TGTGCCAGCAGCGTAGGAGGTTTCCCGGGACAGGGGGCGCGGAGAGAAAAACTGTTTTTT	CASSVGGFPGQGARREKLFF
NA	TRBV15	TRBD1	TRBJ1-2	TGTGCCACCGGGACCGGGACAGGGAACTATGGCTACACCTTC	CATGTGTGNYGYTF
NA	TRBV2	TRBD2	TRBJ2-2	TGTGCCAGCAGTCGGACTAGCGGGAGAAGCGCCGGGGAGCTGTTTTTT	CASSRTSGRSAGELFF
NA	TRBV14	NA	TRBJ1-4	TGTGCCAGCAGCACCCGAAAAAGGGGAGGTGAAAAACTGTTTTTT	CASSTRKRGGEKLFF
NA	TRBV30	TRBD2	TRBJ2-1	TGTGCCTGGAGTCGTACTACTAGCGGGATCGCGAGTGAGCAGTTCTTC	CAWSRTTSGIASEQFF
NA	TRBV2	NA	TRBJ1-4	TGTGCCAGCAGCCTCCCGCGGGGGTCGGGGGAAAAACTGTTTTTT	CASSLPRGSGEKLFF
NA	TRBV6-1	TRBD1	TRBJ1-5	TGTGCCAGTAGACAGGGCGATCAGCCCCAGCATTTT	CASRQGDQPQHF
few	TRBV7-3	NA	TRBJ1-1	TGTGCCAGCAGCTTAAACAGGGTGAACACTGAAGCTTTCTTT	CASSLNRVNTEAFF
NA	TRBV9	NA	TRBJ2-7	TGTGCCAGCAGCGTCGCCGGGACTCCCGTCGAGCAGTACTTC	CASSVAGTPVEQYF
once	TRBV9	NA	TRBJ1-3	TGTGCCAGCAGCGTAGGTGGAGCATCTGGAAACACCATATATTTT	CASSVGGASGNTIYF
NA	TRBV11-2	NA	TRBJ2-2	TGTGCCAGCAGCTTAGACCAACAGGGGACTTACACCGGGGAGCTGTTTTTT	CASSLDQQGTYTGELFF
NA	TRBV5-1	NA	TRBJ2-3	TGCGCCAGCAGCTTGGCGGGGATGGGCACAGATACGCAGTATTTT	CASSLAGMGTDTQYF